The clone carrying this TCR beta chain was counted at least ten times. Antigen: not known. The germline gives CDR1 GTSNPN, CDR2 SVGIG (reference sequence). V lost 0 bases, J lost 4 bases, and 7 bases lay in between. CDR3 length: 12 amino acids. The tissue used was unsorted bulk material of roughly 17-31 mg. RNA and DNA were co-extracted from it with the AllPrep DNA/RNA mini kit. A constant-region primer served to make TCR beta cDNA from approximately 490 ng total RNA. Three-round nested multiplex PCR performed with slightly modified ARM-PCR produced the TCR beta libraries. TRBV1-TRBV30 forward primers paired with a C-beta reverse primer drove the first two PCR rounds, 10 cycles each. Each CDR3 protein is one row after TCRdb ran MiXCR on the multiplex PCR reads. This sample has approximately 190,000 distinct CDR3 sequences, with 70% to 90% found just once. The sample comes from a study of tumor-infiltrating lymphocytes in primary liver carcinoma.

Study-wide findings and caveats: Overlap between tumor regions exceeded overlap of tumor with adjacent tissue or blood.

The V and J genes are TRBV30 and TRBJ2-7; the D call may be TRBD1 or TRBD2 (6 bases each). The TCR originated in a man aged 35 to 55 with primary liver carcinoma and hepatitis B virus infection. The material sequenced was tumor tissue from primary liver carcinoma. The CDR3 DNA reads TGTGCCTGGAGTGTAGGGGGGTACGAGCAGTACTTC. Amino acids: CAWSVGGYEQYF.